A selection of T cell receptor beta chains follows, all from one sample in a study of identifying expanded T cells in peripheral blood. The protocol was immunoSEQ multiplex PCR, while the TCRdb copy is restricted to in-frame clones and leaves out a portion. Of some 78,000 clones listed, roughly 84% were seen once; the top ten hold roughly a fifth. Sequencing was performed on blood. The receptors shown here come from a person aged 18 to 70 in good health. Each CDR3 is given with its conserved first and last residue. Fields, in order: V gene, J gene, clone size, D gene, CDR3 length, CDR3 DNA, CDR3 protein. D genes are given only for firm matches. The size field is filled for only some rows; it gives once, few, many or a size class.

>TRBV30|TRBJ1-2|.|TRBD1|15
TGTGCCTATGATCCCGGGACAGGGGGGTTGAGCGGCTACACCTTC
CAYDPGTGGLSGYTF
>TRBV10-3|TRBJ2-3|.|.|14
TGTGCCATCAGTGTTACAGCGGGCACAGATACGCAGTATTTT
CAISVTAGTDTQYF
>TRBV7-2|TRBJ2-3|.|TRBD2|16
TGTGCCAGCGGCCAGATACTAGCGGGAGTCACAGATACGCAGTATTTT
CASGQILAGVTDTQYF
>TRBV6-1|TRBJ2-1|.|.|14
TGTGCCAGCAGCCGGACAGGGAGGGACAATGAGCAGTTCTTC
CASSRTGRDNEQFF
>TRBV9|TRBJ2-2|.|.|15
TGTGCCAGCAGCGTTGGACTCTCAAACACCGGGGAGCTGTTTTTT
CASSVGLSNTGELFF
>TRBV27|TRBJ2-1|.|.|15
TGTGCCAGCAGTCCCCCTCCGGGATCCTACAATGAGCAGTTCTTC
CASSPPPGSYNEQFF
>TRBV15|TRBJ2-3|.|TRBD2|17
TGTGCCACCAGCAGCATGGGACTAGCGGGAGTCGCAGATACGCAGTATTTT
CATSSMGLAGVADTQYF
>TRBV7-2|TRBJ2-3|.|TRBD2|18
TGTGCCAGCAGCCCTACTACGGTGGGAGGGCCCCGGACAGATACGCAGTATTTT
CASSPTTVGGPRTDTQYF
>TRBV19|TRBJ2-1|once|TRBD2|14
TGTGCCAGTAGTATAGGTGAAGCGGGGAATGAGCAGTTCTTC
CASSIGEAGNEQFF
>TRBV10-2|TRBJ2-7|.|.|13
TGCGCCAGCAGTGTTGTTAGCTTCGACGAGCAGTACTTC
CASSVVSFDEQYF
>TRBV6-5|TRBJ1-4|.|.|16
TGTGCCAGCAGTTACTCGAGGTCTCAATATGTTGAAAAACTGTTTTTT
CASSYSRSQYVEKLFF
>TRBV11-2|TRBJ2-1|.|TRBD2|15
TGTGCCAGCAGTTTAGGGACTAGCGGGGCCCATGAGCAGTTCTTC
CASSLGTSGAHEQFF
>TRBV4-3|TRBJ2-3|.|.|14
TGCGCCAGCAGCCAACTAGCGCGCACAGATACGCAGTATTTT
CASSQLARTDTQYF
>TRBV6-6|TRBJ2-7|.|.|13
TGTGCCAGCAGTTATGGCGCAGCGAACGAGCAGTACTTC
CASSYGAANEQYF
>TRBV9|TRBJ2-3|once|.|14
TGTGCCAGCAGCTTTAACCCTAGCACAGATACGCAGTATTTT
CASSFNPSTDTQYF
>TRBV7-3|TRBJ2-2|.|TRBD2|16
TGTGCCAGCAGCTTAGAAGCGGGAGGGCCCATCGGGGAGCTGTTTTTT
CASSLEAGGPIGELFF
>TRBV5-1|TRBJ2-2|.|.|15
TGCGCCAGCAGCTTGCGGGACGGCAACACCGGGGAGCTGTTTTTT
CASSLRDGNTGELFF
>TRBV7-3|TRBJ2-1|.|TRBD1|15
TGTGCCAGCAGCTTAACACAGGGGGCCGGCAATGAGCAGTTCTTC
CASSLTQGAGNEQFF
>TRBV5-1|TRBJ2-6|.|.|16
TGCGCCAGCAGCTGGACCGGGATCTTCGGGGCCAACGTCCTGACTTTC
CASSWTGIFGANVLTF
>TRBV7-2|TRBJ2-3|few|TRBD2|15
TGTGCCAGCAGCTGGCGGGCTAGCGGGAGGGATACGCAGTATTTT
CASSWRASGRDTQYF
>TRBV6-5|TRBJ1-5|few|TRBD1|13
TGTGCCAGCAAAGGACAGGGCAATCAGCCCCAGCATTTT
CASKGQGNQPQHF
>TRBV7-3|TRBJ2-6|.|.|18
TGTGCCAGCAGCTTAGTTGGGGCGCCCATCTCTGGGGCCAACGTCCTGACTTTC
CASSLVGAPISGANVLTF
>TRBV9|TRBJ2-3|.|.|15
TGTGCCAGCAGCGTAGAGGGGGTGAGTTCAGATACGCAGTATTTT
CASSVEGVSSDTQYF
>TRBV9|TRBJ2-7|.|TRBD2|15
TGTGCCAGCAGCGTGTCGGGGGGAAGTGGGTACGAGCAGTACTTC
CASSVSGGSGYEQYF
>TRBV28|TRBJ2-7|.|.|13
TGTGCCAGCAGTTTCTTCGGGGGCTACGAGCAGTACTTC
CASSFFGGYEQYF
>TRBV29-1|TRBJ2-7|once|.|13
TGCAGCGCCCCGGGACCAAACCCCTACGAGCAGTACTTC
CSAPGPNPYEQYF
>TRBV28|TRBJ1-1|.|TRBD1|12
TGTGCCAGCCGGACAGGGATCACTGAAGCTTTCTTT
CASRTGITEAFF
>TRBV7-2|TRBJ1-1|.|.|14
TGTGCCAGCAGCTTATTGGACAGAAACACTGAAGCTTTCTTT
CASSLLDRNTEAFF
>TRBV2|TRBJ2-2|.|.|11
TGTGCCAGCATCACGTCCGGGGAGCTGTTTTTT
CASITSGELFF
>TRBV29-1|TRBJ2-3|.|TRBD2|19
TGCAGCGCCAACTTGGAGAGGACTAGCGGGAGGTGGGGCACAGATACGCAGTATTTT
CSANLERTSGRWGTDTQYF
>TRBV4-3|TRBJ1-4|.|.|15
TGCGCCAGCAGCCAAGATTGGAGGGGAGATGAAAAACTGTTTTTT
CASSQDWRGDEKLFF
>TRBV5-1|TRBJ2-7|.|.|14
TGCGCCAGCAGCTTGGGGGGGATAAGCCTCGAGCAGTACTTC
CASSLGGISLEQYF
>TRBV5-1|TRBJ1-1|once|.|15
TGCGCCAGTAACCCCCGCGGACAGCCGAACACTGAAGCTTTCTTT
CASNPRGQPNTEAFF
>TRBV11-3|TRBJ1-1|once|.|13
TGTGCCAGCAGCCAGGGGCAGGGCTACGAAGCTTTCTTT
CASSQGQGYEAFF
>TRBV28|TRBJ2-5|.|TRBD1|14
TGTGCCAGCAGTTCCCGACAGGGTGGAGAGACCCAGTACTTC
CASSSRQGGETQYF
>TRBV27|TRBJ1-5|.|.|17
TGTGCCAGCAGTGACCTGGCTTCAGGGATTAGCAATCAGCCCCAGCATTTT
CASSDLASGISNQPQHF
>TRBV6-6|TRBJ2-3|.|.|16
TGTGCCAGCAGGGACTCCGGGAGCGGAGGCACAGATACGCAGTATTTT
CASRDSGSGGTDTQYF
>TRBV4-2|TRBJ2-1|.|TRBD2|15
TGTGCCAGCAGCCAAGCCCTGACTAGCGGCAATGAGCAGTTCTTC
CASSQALTSGNEQFF
>TRBV11-2|TRBJ2-3|.|.|14
TGTGCCAGCAGCTTCGCGGGAAGCACAGATACGCAGTATTTT
CASSFAGSTDTQYF
>TRBV2|TRBJ2-7|.|TRBD1|12
TGTGCCAGCAGTTCACAGGGGTACGAGCAGTACTTC
CASSSQGYEQYF
>TRBV11-2|TRBJ2-7|.|TRBD1|11
TGTGCCAGCGGGCAGGGGGCAGAGCAGTACTTC
CASGQGAEQYF
>TRBV6-1|TRBJ2-2|once|.|14
TGTGCCAGCAGGCCCCACGTGAACACCGGGGAGCTGTTTTTT
CASRPHVNTGELFF
>TRBV5-4|TRBJ1-1|few|TRBD1|13
TGTGCCAGCAGGCGGGACAGTTACACTGAAGCTTTCTTT
CASRRDSYTEAFF
>TRBV29-1|TRBJ1-1|.|.|15
TGCAGCGTTGTTCTTCAGGGAGTAATGAACACTGAAGCTTTCTTT
CSVVLQGVMNTEAFF
>TRBV2|TRBJ1-2|many|.|12
TGTGCCAGCACGGGAGAGACCTATGGCTACACCTTC
CASTGETYGYTF
>TRBV28|TRBJ1-5|many|.|16
TGTGCCAGCAGTTTGGACAGAGTTTATAGCAATCAGCCCCAGCATTTT
CASSLDRVYSNQPQHF
>TRBV28|TRBJ1-1|.|.|11
TGTGCCAGCAATAAGAACACTGAAGCTTTCTTT
CASNKNTEAFF
>TRBV28|TRBJ2-5|.|TRBD2|17
TGTGCCAGCAGTTCCACCACTAGCGGGAGGCCCCCGTGGACCCAGTACTTC
CASSSTTSGRPPWTQYF
>TRBV6-5|TRBJ2-7|.|TRBD2|15
TGTGCCAGCAGCCCCGATAGCGGGAGAGGCTACGAGCAGTACTTC
CASSPDSGRGYEQYF
>TRBV11-2|TRBJ1-1|.|TRBD1|17
TGTGCCAGCAGTCGTTATTCAGGGGGCGAGATGAACACTGAAGCTTTCTTT
CASSRYSGGEMNTEAFF